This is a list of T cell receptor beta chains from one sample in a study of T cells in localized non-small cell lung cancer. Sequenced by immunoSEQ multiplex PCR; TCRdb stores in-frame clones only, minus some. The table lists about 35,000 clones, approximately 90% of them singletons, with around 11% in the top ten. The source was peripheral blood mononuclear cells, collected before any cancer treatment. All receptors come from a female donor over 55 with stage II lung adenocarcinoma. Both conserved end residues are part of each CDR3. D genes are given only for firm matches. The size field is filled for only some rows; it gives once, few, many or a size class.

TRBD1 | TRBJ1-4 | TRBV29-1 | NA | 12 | CSVAQGGEKLFF | TGCAGCGTTGCCCAGGGGGGTGAAAAACTGTTTTTT
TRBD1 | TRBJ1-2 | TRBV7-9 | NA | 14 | CASSLAGQGYGYTF | TGTGCCAGCAGCTTAGCGGGACAGGGCTATGGCTACACCTTC
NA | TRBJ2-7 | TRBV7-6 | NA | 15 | CASSLDRGSSYEQYF | TGTGCCAGCAGCTTAGACAGAGGTAGCTCCTACGAGCAGTACTTC
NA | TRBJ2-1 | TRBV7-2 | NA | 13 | CASNLFTDNEQFF | TGTGCCAGCAACCTATTCACGGACAATGAGCAGTTCTTC
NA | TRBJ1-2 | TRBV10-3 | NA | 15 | CAISGGGPANYGYTF | TGTGCCATCAGTGGAGGGGGGCCAGCTAACTATGGCTACACCTTC
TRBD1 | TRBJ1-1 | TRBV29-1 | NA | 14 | CSVIRDRENTEAFF | TGCAGCGTCATCCGGGACAGGGAGAACACTGAAGCTTTCTTT
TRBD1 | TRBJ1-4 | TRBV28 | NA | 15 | CASSLGTGRLEKLFF | TGTGCCAGCAGTTTGGGGACAGGGAGGTTGGAAAAACTGTTTTTT
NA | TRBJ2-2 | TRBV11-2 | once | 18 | CASSTYSGSTANTGELFF | TGTGCCAGCAGCACGTATTCGGGGTCTACCGCGAACACCGGGGAGCTGTTTTTT
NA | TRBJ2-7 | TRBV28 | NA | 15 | CASSRGMSKAHEQYF | TGTGCCAGCAGTCGCGGGATGTCAAAGGCCCACGAGCAGTACTTC
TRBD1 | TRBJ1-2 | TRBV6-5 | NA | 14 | CASSKGGEVYGYTF | TGTGCCAGCAGTAAAGGGGGCGAGGTCTATGGCTACACCTTC
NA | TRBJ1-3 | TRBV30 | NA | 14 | CAWRGRNSGNTIYF | TGTGCCTGGAGAGGCAGGAACTCTGGAAACACCATATATTTT
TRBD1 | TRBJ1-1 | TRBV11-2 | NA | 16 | CASSLTQTGRGTEAFF | TGTGCCAGCAGCCTAACCCAGACAGGGAGGGGCACTGAAGCTTTCTTT
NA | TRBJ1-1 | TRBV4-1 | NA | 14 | CASSQDWWDTEAFF | TGCGCCAGCAGCCAAGATTGGTGGGACACTGAAGCTTTCTTT
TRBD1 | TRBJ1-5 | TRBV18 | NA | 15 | CASSPEDRDGQPQHF | TGTGCCAGCTCACCGGAGGACAGGGACGGCCAGCCCCAGCATTTT
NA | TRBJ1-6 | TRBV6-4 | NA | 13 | CASSDRGGSPLHF | TGTGCCAGCAGTGACAGGGGGGGATCACCCCTCCACTTT
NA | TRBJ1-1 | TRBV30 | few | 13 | CAWSVRENTEAFF | TGTGCCTGGAGTGTAAGGGAGAACACTGAAGCTTTCTTT
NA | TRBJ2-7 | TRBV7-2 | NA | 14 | CASSYDPTPYEQYF | TGTGCCAGCAGCTATGACCCTACCCCCTACGAGCAGTACTTC
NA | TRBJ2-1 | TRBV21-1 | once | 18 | CASSKGARRREGRNEQFF | TGTGCCAGCAGCAAAGGGGCGAGGAGGCGGGAGGGCCGGAATGAGCAGTTCTTC
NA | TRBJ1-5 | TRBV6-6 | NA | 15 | CASSYSMGGNQPQHF | TGTGCCAGCAGTTACTCGATGGGGGGGAATCAGCCCCAGCATTTT
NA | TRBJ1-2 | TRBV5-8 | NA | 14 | CASSLDRGVGGYTF | TGTGCCAGCAGCTTGGATAGGGGAGTGGGAGGCTACACCTTC
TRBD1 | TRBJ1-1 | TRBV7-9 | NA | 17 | CASSFGTGARRVTEAFF | TGTGCCAGCAGCTTTGGGACAGGCGCGCGGCGGGTTACTGAAGCTTTCTTT
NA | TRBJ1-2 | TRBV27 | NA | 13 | CASQRGGGYGYTF | TGTGCCAGCCAGAGGGGGGGAGGTTATGGCTACACCTTC
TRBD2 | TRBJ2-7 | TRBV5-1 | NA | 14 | CASSLAGSSYEQYF | TGCGCCAGCAGCTTAGCGGGGAGCTCCTACGAGCAGTACTTC
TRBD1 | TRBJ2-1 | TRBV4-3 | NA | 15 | CASSQEQDRYNEQFF | TGCGCCAGCAGCCAAGAACAGGACAGGTACAATGAGCAGTTCTTC
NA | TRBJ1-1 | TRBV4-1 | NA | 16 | CASSQEGRIMNTEAFF | TGCGCCAGCAGCCAAGAGGGGAGGATCATGAACACTGAAGCTTTCTTT
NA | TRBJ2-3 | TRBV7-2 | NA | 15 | CASSLDRSAADTQYF | TGTGCCAGCAGCTTAGATCGGTCCGCGGCAGATACGCAGTATTTT
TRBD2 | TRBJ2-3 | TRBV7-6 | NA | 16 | CASSRGLAGSTDTQYF | TGTGCCAGCAGCCGGGGGCTAGCGGGGAGCACAGATACGCAGTATTTT